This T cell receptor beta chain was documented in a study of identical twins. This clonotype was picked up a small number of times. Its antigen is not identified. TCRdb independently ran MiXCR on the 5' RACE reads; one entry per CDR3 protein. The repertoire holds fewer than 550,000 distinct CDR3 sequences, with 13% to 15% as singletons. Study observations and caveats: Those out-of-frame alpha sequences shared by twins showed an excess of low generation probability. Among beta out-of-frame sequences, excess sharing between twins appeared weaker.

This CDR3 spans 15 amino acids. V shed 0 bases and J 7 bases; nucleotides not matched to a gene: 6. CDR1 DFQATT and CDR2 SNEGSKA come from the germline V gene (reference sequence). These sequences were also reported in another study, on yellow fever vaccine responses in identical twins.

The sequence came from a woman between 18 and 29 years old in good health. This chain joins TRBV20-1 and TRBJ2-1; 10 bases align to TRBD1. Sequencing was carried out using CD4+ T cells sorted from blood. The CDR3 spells CSARDPTGGWNEQFF. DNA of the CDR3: TGCAGTGCTAGAGATCCGACAGGGGGCTGGAATGAGCAGTTCTTC.